These 14 T cell receptor beta chains originate from one sample sequenced in a study of blood T cell repertoires in COVID-19. Assay used: immunoSEQ multiplex PCR; TCRdb lists only in-frame clones, some missing. The sample has 200,000 to 300,000 clones; roughly 87% are singletons. Sequences were obtained from peripheral blood. Source of these receptors: a man aged 55 to 69 who had recovered from COVID-19.

The V gene is TRBV30, the J gene TRBJ1-3; the D is unclear. There are 12 residues in the CDR3. CDR1 GTSNPN and CDR2 SVGIG come from the germline V gene (reference sequence). Trimming took off 2 bases at V and 2 bases at J, with 4 bases between the two ends. The CDR3 DNA sequence: TGTGCCTGGAGTCTAACTGGAAACACCATATATTTT. Translation gives CAWSLTGNTIYF.

The chain couples TRBV29-1 to TRBJ1-2, with D perhaps TRBD1 (6 bases). The germline V gene encodes CDR1 SQVTM and CDR2 ANQGSEA. The CDR3 contains 11 residues. Trimming removed 5 bases at V and 4 bases at J, with 8 bases between. In nucleotides, the CDR3 is TGCAGCGTTTTACAGGGCTATGGCTACACCTTC. It codes for CSVLQGYGYTF.

This chain connects TRBV18 to TRBJ2-3; the match to TRBD2 covers 8 bases. Germline V lookup: CDR1 KGHSH, CDR2 LQKENI. This CDR3 is 17 amino acids long. The J segment lost 3 bases and the V segment lost 3 bases, leaving 11 bases of the junction unmatched. The DNA for the CDR3 is TGTGCCAGCTCACCTTCGGACCGGGGGGGCCGGACAGATACGCAGTATTTT. This encodes CASSPSDRGGRTDTQYF.

This clone was observed a few times. Other DNA sequences of this sample code for an identical CDR3. The chain couples TRBV25-1 to TRBJ1-1, with D possibly matching TRBD1 (6 bases). Trimming left V 5 bases short and J 4 bases short, with 11 bases between. Germline-derived CDR1 and CDR2 are MGHDK and SYGVNS. CDR3 size: 13 residues. This chain's CDR3 is CASSLTGSTEAFF. The CDR3 DNA follows: TGTGCCAGCAGTTTAACAGGGAGCACTGAAGCTTTCTTT.

The chain couples TRBV6-5 to TRBJ2-3; tentative D call: TRBD1 (6 bases). CDR1 and CDR2 (germline): MNHEY, SVGAGI. This CDR3 region has 13 residues. V was shortened by 6 bases and J by 5 bases, with 12 bases between the two germline ends. Written as DNA, the CDR3 is TGTGCCAGCAGAACCAACAGGGAAGATACGCAGTATTTT. Protein sequence: CASRTNREDTQYF.

The rearrangement links TRBV16 to TRBJ1-1; the D gene is possibly TRBD1 (5 bases). Germline-derived CDR1 and CDR2 are KGHSY and FQNENV. The V gene lost 3 bases and the J gene lost 0 bases, with 8 bases spanning the gap. This CDR3 region has 14 residues. The CDR3 reads CASSHRGVNTEAFF. The CDR3 DNA is TGTGCCAGCAGCCACCGGGGGGTGAACACTGAAGCTTTCTTT. The full variable domain, rest sourced from reference TRBV16 and TRBJ1-1, is GEEVAQTPKHLVRGEGQKAKLYCAPIKGHSYVFWYQQVLKNEFKFLISFQNENVFDETGMPKERFSAKCLPNSPCSLEIQATKLEDSAVYFCASSHRGVNTEAFFGQGTRLTVV.

The CDR3 region is CASRRHLNSPLHF. The CDR3 DNA follows: TGTGCCAGCAGGCGACACCTTAATTCACCCCTCCACTTT. The genes are TRBV6-5 and TRBJ1-6; D ambiguous. The V end was cut by 6 bases, the J end by 6 bases, with 9 bases between. Looked up from germline, CDR1 is MNHEY and CDR2 is SVGAGI. The CDR3 extends over 13 amino acids.

The chain is built from TRBV7-7 and TRBJ2-3, with D possibly being TRBD1 (5 bases). V was clipped by 0 bases and J by 3 bases, with 10 bases between them. The CDR3 is made up of 15 amino acids. Germline V gene lookup returns CDR1 SSHAT and CDR2 FNYEAQ (reference sequence). CDR3 sequence reads: CASSLAGARTDTQYF. Here the CDR3 DNA reads TGTGCCAGCAGCTTAGCAGGGGCGAGGACAGATACGCAGTATTTT.

A single count supports this clone. V usage is TRBV10-3 and J usage is TRBJ1-1; unclear D gene. This CDR3 has 15 residues. V was clipped by 0 bases and J by 1 base, with 9 bases between them. The germline gives CDR1 ENHRY, CDR2 SYGVKD. CDR3 sequence (DNA): TGTGCCATCAGTGAGTCGATACAGAAGAACACTGAAGCTTTCTTT. Its protein product is CAISESIQKNTEAFF.

The chain recombines TRBV23-1 with TRBJ2-7; 9 bases are shared with TRBD1. TRBV23-1 is filed as an ORF, its function uncertain. The ends lost 3 bases at V and 6 bases at J; junction bases unmatched: 12. The CDR3 has 16 residues. The CDR3 loop is CASSHYTGGAMGEQYV. In DNA, the CDR3 is TGCGCCAGCAGTCATTATACAGGGGGCGCGATGGGCGAGCAGTACGTC.

The rearrangement links TRBV5-6 to TRBJ2-1, with D uncertain. V was trimmed by 4 bases and J by 7 bases, leaving 27 bases between them. The CDR3 loop spans 18 amino acids. Germline loops: CDR1 SGHDT, CDR2 YYEEEE. CDR3 protein: CASSPSPEWSRGENEQFF. For the CDR3, the DNA is TGTGCCAGCAGCCCGAGCCCAGAGTGGTCCCGAGGAGAAAATGAGCAGTTCTTC.

The chain links TRBV12-5 to TRBJ1-5; D might be TRBD1 (5 bases). V was cut by 1 base and J by 6 bases, with 22 bases left in between. Looked up from germline, CDR1 is LGHNT and CDR2 is FRNRAP. There are 18 residues in the CDR3. The CDR3 DNA sequence: TGTGCTAGTGGTTTGGACTCCCGAAAGGGGCGGAATACTCAGCCCCAGCATTTT. Translated, it gives CASGLDSRKGRNTQPQHF.

This CDR3 reads CASSSSITGAISSGANVLTF. In DNA form, the CDR3 reads TGTGCCAGCAGTTCATCAATTACAGGGGCGATTAGCTCTGGGGCCAACGTCCTGACTTTC. The chain couples TRBV5-5 to TRBJ2-6, with 7 bases identical to TRBD1. Germline V lookup: CDR1 SGHKS, CDR2 YYEKEE (reference sequence). Trimming at V came to 5 bases and at J to 0 bases, leaving 17 bases not matched to a gene. This CDR3 contains 20 residues.

The chain links TRBV27 to TRBJ2-3, with TRBD1 matching over 8 bases. CDR1 and CDR2 from the germline V gene are MNHEY and SMNVEV (reference sequence). This CDR3 spans 15 amino acids. V lost 5 bases and J lost 0; bases outside the gene matches: 4. CDR3 region: CASSNRGISTDTQYF. CDR3 in DNA: TGTGCCAGCAGTAACAGGGGGATAAGCACAGATACGCAGTATTTT.